The following is a T cell receptor (beta chain) sequence with its context. The count of this clone is one. The clone's antigen remains unknown. No clone much larger than this one lies a single base away; base qualities are absent. Synthetic TCR analog templates were spiked into each PCR so that absolute template abundance could be estimated from read counts. Using the immunoSEQ assay, TCRbeta CDR3 regions were amplified from genomic DNA with bias-controlled V and J gene primers. Rearranged TCRbeta segments were sequenced at approximately 20X coverage. On the authors' methods: Sequencing errors were corrected by clustering and CDR3s were annotated against IMGT to assign V, D and J genes. Only productive TCRbeta rearrangements were used in downstream analyses, excluding out-of-frame or stop-codon sequences. Clonality was computed as one minus Shannon entropy normalized by the log of the number of unique productive sequences. Clones differing between time points or between blood and tumor were identified by Fisher's exact test with Benjamini-Hochberg correction at adjusted p below 0.01. TCRdb stores this immuneACCESS table with in-frame sequences only. Part of the clones is absent; in the studies checked, under half of the shortfall reflects unresolved V genes, and no reason is known for the rest. V, J and clone size derive from that table, while D and trimming were established from the DNA sequence. This sample has about 57,000 clones in its table, and more than 70% of those were observed once. 2.5% to 3.5% of the sample belongs to the ten largest clones.

V is clipped by 7 bases and J by 7 bases, and the sequence between their germline boundaries is 16 bases long. From the cysteine up to the phenylalanine, the CDR3 has a length of 14 residues. The retained sequence is limited to the CDR3, 42 bases, with the frame set at the first base. CDR1 and CDR2 (SNHLY, FYNNEI) derive from the germline V gene. These data originate in a study of PD-L1 blockade in urothelial cancer (dated by TCRdb to about 2017). About the full investigation: Every patient began therapy in the mid-2010s and was given atezolizumab 1,200 mg intravenously every 3 weeks. Roughly 10 patients reached durable clinical benefit, while about 20 patients did not. Patients had an ECOG performance status of 0 or 1 and had received between 0 and 3 prior chemotherapy regimens. Blood samples yielded a median of approximately 150,000 T cells and tens of thousands of unique TCRs, with median clonality around 0.083. Durable clinical benefit meant progression-free survival longer than 6 months, and TCR features were also tested against progression-free and overall survival. About nine tenths of the roughly 29 patients were identified as males with urothelial cancer of bladder origin, and a prior smoking history was reported by 18 of 29 patients. Pretreatment blood TCR-seq was available for under 35 patients, at least one posttreatment blood collection was obtained for 24 patients, and tumor TCR-seq was available for 24 patients. Pretreatment tumor samples and matched peripheral blood, collected serially before and after atezolizumab treatment, underwent TCR sequencing. In the same patients, pretreatment tumors underwent whole exome sequencing and RNA sequencing in addition to TCR sequencing. Blood samples were analyzed 3 weeks after the start of treatment (second dose) and 6 weeks after the start of treatment. The study, an exploratory multi-omic analysis, examined somatic, immune and clinical correlates of response to PD-L1 blockade with atezolizumab in urothelial cancer. Study-level results and caveats: A pretreatment peripheral blood TCR clonality below the median was linked to improved progression-free and overall survival. Because the sample size was small (n ≈ 27) and many of the analyses were exploratory, the results are meant to be hypothesis-generating. At 3 weeks after the start of treatment, tumor-associated TCR clones in peripheral blood had expanded more in patients with durable benefit (n ≈ 24, p = 0.022).

A total of 29 patients with locally advanced or metastatic urothelial carcinoma, treated at Memorial Sloan Kettering on a trial protocol, made up the cohort. Peripheral blood mononuclear cells were collected pretreatment and during treatment, with between 1 and 8 total time points obtained per patient. The Qiagen DNeasy Blood extraction kit was used to purify genomic DNA from total PBMCs and from tumor samples. Collected pretreatment and during treatment, PBMCs were isolated and stored as previously described. This sample comprised PBMCs, obtained around atezolizumab (anti-PD-L1) treatment. This sequence uses TRBV2 and TRBJ1-4, with no confidently assigned D gene. This TCR came from a man aged 45-65 years with urothelial cancer. The nucleotide sequence is TGTGCCAGCACCAAGGGAGGTCTGGGTGAAAAACTGTTTTTT. Its product reads: CASTKGGLGEKLFF.